Listed here is a single TCR beta chain. This clonotype was detected many times. Its recognized antigen is unknown. Base qualities are not at hand, and no much larger clone is one base apart. Reading from cysteine to phenylalanine, the CDR3 counts 15 amino acids. The kept DNA is CDR3 alone, 45 bases in frame from the first base. As encoded in the germline V gene, CDR1 is SNHLY while CDR2 is FYNNEI. Trimming takes 9 bases off V and 6 bases off J; junction bases not matched to a gene: 15. Library preparation was by 5' RACE. Sequencing was carried out with an Illumina HiSeq 2500. A second roughly 7 to 11 cycle PCR used a sample-barcoded 5' primer and a J-beta primer mix. Each TCR beta cDNA molecule received a unique molecular identifier from a template-switch 5' adaptor carrying 12 random nucleotides. Each sample yielded at least 3 million CDR3-containing paired-end reads. First-strand cDNA synthesis was performed from all RNA using the Mint cDNA synthesis kit, with priming by a TRBC-specific oligonucleotide. Following uracil-DNA glycosylase treatment, all cDNA underwent a first 18-cycle PCR with the universal primers M1SS and BC2_uni_R. The original methods were these. For normalization, 1 million high-quality reads, each with a distinct molecular identifier, were randomly selected from each sample. Reads sharing molecular identifiers were discarded rather than binned into consensus sequences. MiTCR, set to a Q25 quality threshold and the strictest error-elimination algorithm, was used for CDR3 identification, clonotype clustering and error correction. A nonparametric unseen species model with Euler transformation was used to estimate a lower bound on total TCR beta diversity. TCRdb trimmed public reads at Q25 via fastp, called clones via MiXCR and kept in-frame beta chains. Rows with one shared CDR3 protein collapse into an entry with the most common genes and DNA. Clone size and V and J calls follow TCRdb, not the original study. The sample table contains 900,000 to 950,000 distinct CDR3 sequences; only one count was recorded for 25% to 35% of them. Of the sample, roughly 10% falls within the top ten clones.

Systemically healthy Caucasian individuals from Russia, 35 to 50 in total and aged roughly 6 to 100 years, were included as donors. Roughly 10 milliliters of peripheral blood were collected from each donor into EDTA-treated Vacutainer tubes. Ficoll-Paque density-gradient centrifugation was used to isolate PBMCs, with at least 6.5 million per sample. Total RNA, at least 5 micrograms per sample, was extracted from PBMCs with Trizol reagent. The percentages of naive CD45RAhigh/CD27high T cells were determined by flow cytometry on a PBMC aliquot from every donor. The sample belongs to a study of blood T cells in healthy people across ages (dated by TCRdb to about 2015). With respect to the entire study: In model experiments, template switching captured roughly one uniquely barcoded TCR beta cDNA molecule for every two T cells. Age-related changes in TCR beta repertoire diversity were measured in the study by deep sequencing normalized with unique cDNA molecular identifiers. The donors were split into four age groups: young (average around 16 years), middle-aged (39), aged (about 56) and long-lived (about 74). The study analyzed two additional independent replicas of 1 million unique cDNA reads from the same blood draw for two donors, one aged 18 to 30 and one aged 80 or older. The investigation overall reported the following: Bulk unsorted PBMC profiling prevented conclusive comparison of naive and antigen-experienced compartments. Observed TCR beta diversity per million T cells fell roughly linearly with age, and a significant reduction was already apparent by age around 40. Compared with the aged group, the long-lived group had more naive CD4+ T cells, fewer expanded clones and increased TCR diversity, a pattern suggesting age selection. Donor CMV infection status was unknown, potentially confounding age-related changes in expanded clonotypes. There was a strong correlation between observed TCR beta diversity and the percentage of naive T cells measured by flow cytometry. Total diversity estimates from one million sequenced T cells were considered lower bounds and underestimates.

These records were also assigned to another study, of T cells of mothers and their children. Per the second study: Nine systemically healthy Caucasian individuals, comprising three mothers and their six children, were included as donors. cDNA synthesis used all of the extracted RNA, with roughly 1.6 ug of RNA in each 15 ul reaction. Sample barcodes and 2-4 random nucleotides were added via the M1S primer in the second PCR. Each mother yielded over 9.5 million TCR beta CDR3 reads and each child 2.5 million to 3.5 million reads. Thymic selection shapes the output of TCR recombination in a similar way in related and unrelated pairs, and inherited differences have a minor effect. Normalized repertoire overlap in related mother-child pairs was always slightly higher than in unrelated mother-child pairs, but the difference was never significant. Persistent microchimeric T cell clones were not detected, at a sensitivity of roughly 100 clones per million clonotypes. In the study, deep NGS was used to compare the TCR beta repertoires of mothers and children, and features distinguishing related mother-child pairs from unrelated individuals were sought. The mean age was around 42 +/- 4 years for the mothers and approximately 11 +/- 4 years for the children. After adapters were ligated using NEBNext reagents, the libraries underwent 100+100 nt paired-end sequencing on an Illumina HiSeq 2000. To avoid cross-contamination, the mother libraries and the child libraries were prepared a month apart and sequenced in separate runs. For each donor, somewhere between roughly 450,000 and 2,100,000 distinct TCR beta clonotypes were identified. Naive TCR beta clonotypes were estimated from low-frequency clonotypes matched to each donor's FACS-determined naive share, without sorting.

The sequence links TRBV2 to TRBJ2-7; the central 9 bases match TRBD1. The receptor comes from a middle-aged woman in good health. Specimen: blood. The DNA is TGTGCCAGTAGGGCCCGGGACAGGGCTATGGCCGAGCAGTACTTC. The resulting protein is CASRARDRAMAEQYF. The entire variable domain, with the stretches around the CDR3 drawn from the reference TRBV2 and TRBJ2-7 proteins, is EPEVTQTPSHQVTQMGQEVILRCVPISNHLYFYWYRQILGQKVEFLVSFYNNEISEKSEIFDDQFSVERPDGSNFTLKIRSTKLEDSAMYFCASRARDRAMAEQYFGPGTRLTVT.